The 30 T cell receptor beta chains below come from one sample, sequenced in a study of molecular identifiers for immune sequencing clone quantification. One entry per CDR3 protein results from TCRdb running MiXCR on the PCR reads. This table holds approximately 500,000 distinct CDR3 sequences, about 25% found once. The sequenced sample consisted of naive CD8+ T cells from blood, with Jurkat cell RNA spiked in. Described subset: FACS-sorted CD8+CD4-CCR7+CD45RA+ naive T cells. Every receptor here comes from a human donor in good health. Some libraries in this study had Jurkat cell RNA spiked in.

The chain employs TRBV5-1 and TRBJ2-7; D ambiguous. The CDR3 consists of 15 residues. The V end lost 0 bases, the J end lost 0 bases, and 10 bases lay between the germline ends. The V gene's germline CDR1 is SGHRS and CDR2 YFSETQ. CDR3 protein: CASSLANLGSYEQYF. CDR3 DNA sequence: TGCGCCAGCAGCTTGGCCAATTTGGGCTCCTACGAGCAGTACTTC.

The chain recombines TRBV3-1 with TRBJ2-3; no reliable D call. V dropped 0 bases and J dropped 1 base, with 14 bases sitting between them. The CDR3 has 17 amino acids. The germline V gene encodes CDR1 LGHDT and CDR2 YNNKEL (reference sequence). The CDR3 loop is CASSQEALAVGTDTQYF. The CDR3 nucleotides are TGTGCCAGCAGCCAAGAGGCCCTTGCGGTCGGCACAGATACGCAGTATTTT.

This clonotype was recorded a few times. The genes are TRBV5-1 and TRBJ2-4, with D perhaps matching TRBD2 (6 bases). CDR1 and CDR2 (germline): SGHRS, YFSETQ. The germline V and J ends were trimmed by 0 bases and 7 bases, with 23 bases remaining between them. This CDR3 spans 18 amino acids. As DNA, the CDR3 is TGCGCCAGCAGCTTGGGCCTGGAGGGGAGGCTAGAGGGTAACATTCAGTACTTC. Its protein product is CASSLGLEGRLEGNIQYF.

This chain uses TRBV4-3 with TRBJ2-7, with TRBD2 identical over 7 bases. The CDR3 totals 16 residues. The V gene end was trimmed by 0 bases and the J gene end by 2 bases; junction bases not matched to a gene: 7. Germline V gene sequence: CDR1 LGHNA, CDR2 YSLEER. The CDR3 here is CASSQDRQRGPYEQYF. CDR3 nucleotide sequence: TGCGCCAGCAGCCAAGATCGCCAGCGGGGCCCCTACGAGCAGTACTTC.

With respect to this clonotype: A much bigger clone sits one base away, suggesting this may be a read error. CDR3 in DNA: TGTGCCAGCAGCTTGGAGGGGAGGACAGGATCGGAGCAGTACTTC. Translating gives CASSLEGRTGSEQYF. This rearrangement joins TRBV5-4 to TRBJ2-7, with D possibly TRBD1 on 7 matching bases. The CDR3 has 15 residues. V was cut by 0 bases and J by 7 bases, with 17 bases left in between. Germline loops: CDR1 SGHNT, CDR2 YYREEE (reference sequence).

On this clonotype itself: One end of the junction is discordant with germline, which a read error may explain. The rearrangement links TRBV9 to TRBJ2-7; 9 positions match TRBD2. The CDR3 covers 13 residues. Looked up from germline, CDR1 is SGDLS and CDR2 is YYNGEE. The CDR3 DNA reads as TGTGCCAGCAGCGCCGGGACTAGCTACGAGCAGCACTTC. This translates into CASSAGTSYEQHF.

The chain joins TRBV28 to TRBJ2-7, with TRBD2 matching over 10 bases. Germline loops: CDR1 MDHEN, CDR2 SYDVKM. V was clipped by 6 bases and J by 0 bases; unmatched bases: 8. The length of the CDR3 is 16 residues. The CDR3 nucleotides are TGTGCCAGCAGCGGACCAGCGGGAGGGCTCTCCTACGAGCAGTACTTC. Translation: CASSGPAGGLSYEQYF.

This clonotype was detected ten times or more. This chain connects TRBV6-5 to TRBJ2-1, with 7 bases that match TRBD1. Germline-derived CDR1 and CDR2 are MNHEY and SVGAGI. This CDR3 contains 14 residues. The V gene end was trimmed by 5 bases and the J gene end by 8 bases; junction bases not matched to a gene: 9. The CDR3, as DNA: TGTGCCAGCAGTGACAGGGAGTTGGTCGATGAGCAGTTCTTC. Amino acid sequence: CASSDRELVDEQFF.

V usage is TRBV5-1 and J usage is TRBJ2-3; TRBD2 agrees at 8 bases. Losses at the gene ends were 0 bases for V and 15 bases for J; bases not matched to a gene: 18. This CDR3 has 16 amino acids. In germline, CDR1 is SGHRS, CDR2 YFSETQ. CDR3 DNA sequence: TGCGCCAGCAGCTTGGGGGCCGCGGGAGGATCCGATACGCCATATTTT. It yields the protein CASSLGAAGGSDTPYF.

In its sample, this clonotype was seen many times. The genes are TRBV3-1 and TRBJ2-5; D unclear. Trimming left V 0 bases short and J 0 bases short, with 5 bases between. The CDR3 is made up of 14 amino acids. Germline values: CDR1 LGHDT, CDR2 YNNKEL (reference sequence). CDR3 DNA sequence: TGTGCCAGCAGCCAAGAGGTATACCAAGAGACCCAGTACTTC. Residues: CASSQEVYQETQYF.

The sample holds many counts of this clonotype. This chain connects TRBV6-5 to TRBJ2-3, with D maybe TRBD2 (6 bases). The V end lost 2 bases, the J end lost 5 bases, and 14 bases lay between the germline ends. CDR1 and CDR2 (germline): MNHEY, SVGAGI. There are 15 residues in the CDR3. The CDR3 nucleotides read TGTGCCAGCAGTTACGTGGGGGGAGGAATAGATACGCAGTATTTT. It is translated as CASSYVGGGIDTQYF.

On this clonotype: A much bigger clone sits one base away, suggesting this may be a read error. The V call is TRBV7-2, the J call TRBJ2-3, with a weak D call TRBD1 (6 bases). Germline CDR1 reads SGHTA; CDR2 reads FQGNSA. The CDR3 extends over 15 amino acids. CDR3 protein: CASSATGMGTATQYF. The CDR3 nucleotides read TGTGCCAGCAGCGCCACAGGGATGGGCACAGCTACGCAGTATTTT. Combining the CDR3 with reference TRBV7-2 and TRBJ2-3 gives the whole variable domain GAGVSQSPSNKVTEKGKDVELRCDPISGHTALYWYRQSLGQGLEFLIYFQGNSAPDKSGLPSDRFSAERTGGSVSTLTIQRTQQEDSAVYLCASSATGMGTATQYFGPGTRLTVL.

This clonotype turned up a few times. J is TRBJ2-7 and V is TRBV12-3 or TRBV12-4, with a weak D call TRBD2 (5 bases). The germline V and J ends were trimmed by 5 bases and 2 bases, with 13 bases remaining between them. The CDR3 consists of 14 residues. CDR3 nucleotide sequence: TGTGCCAGCAGTCCCTTGGACTTACCCTACGAGCAGTACTTC. Translation: CASSPLDLPYEQYF.

Comments on this clonotype: A clone one base away is much larger, so this may be a read error. The CDR3 end shows no conserved phenylalanine or tryptophan, and so a read error is likely. The rearrangement joins TRBV3-1 to TRBJ2-5; 13 nucleotides match TRBD2. CDR1 is LGHDT and CDR2 is YNNKEL in the germline V gene (reference sequence). V dropped 4 bases and J dropped 4; count of bases not matched to a gene: 3. The CDR3 is 15 amino acids. This CDR3 reads CASSPWTSGGETQYC. DNA of the CDR3: TGTGCCAGCAGCCCATGGACTAGCGGGGGAGAGACCCAGTACTGC.

On this clonotype: Since a much larger clone is just one base distant, this may be a read error. V is TRBV7-2 and J is TRBJ2-7; 8 nucleotides agree with TRBD1. The V and J ends lost 3 bases and 0 bases, in that order; junction bases with no gene match: 7. Germline CDR1 SGHTA, CDR2 FQGNSA. The CDR3 has 16 amino acids. CDR3 region: CASSFAIQGASYEQYF. CDR3 DNA sequence: TGTGCCAGCAGCTTTGCCATCCAGGGGGCCTCCTACGAGCAGTACTTC.

The CDR3 DNA sequence: TGTGCCAGCAGTTCCAGAGCCAATTCCGGGACTAGCCCGGTGGTCGGAGAGCAGTTCTTC. It translates to CASSSRANSGTSPVVGEQFF. The chain uses TRBV28 and TRBJ2-1; the match to TRBD2 covers 9 bases. The CDR3 covers 20 residues. Germline trimming cut 4 bases from V and 10 bases from J; bases unmatched to any gene: 26. Germline V lookup: CDR1 MDHEN, CDR2 SYDVKM.

The chain couples TRBV19 to TRBJ2-7, with 7 bases identical to TRBD1. Germline V gene lookup returns CDR1 LNHDA and CDR2 SQIVND (reference sequence). The CDR3 extends over 16 amino acids. The junction had 10 bases not matched to a gene; V was cut back by 5 bases and J by 0 bases. The CDR3 nucleotides read TGTGCCAGTAGTGCTCCGACAGGGCTGGGCTCCTACGAGCAGTACTTC. Translated, it gives CASSAPTGLGSYEQYF.

This clonotype showed up many times. The V call is TRBV5-4, the J call TRBJ2-3; TRBD2 aligns across 14 bases. Per germline, CDR1 SGHNT and CDR2 YYREEE (reference sequence). The CDR3 runs to 16 residues. After removal of 4 bases from V and 5 bases from J, the junction contained 6 bases not matched to a gene. The CDR3 spells CASSTGTSGSGDTQYF. In DNA, the CDR3 is TGTGCCAGCAGCACGGGGACTAGCGGGAGCGGAGATACGCAGTATTTT.

This sequence joins TRBV6-5 and TRBJ1-2; TRBD1 matches 8 bases. With V trimmed by 6 bases and J by 4 bases, 7 bases remained unmatched. The CDR3 contains 14 residues. Germline values: CDR1 MNHEY, CDR2 SVGAGI. The CDR3 region has the DNA TGTGCCAGCAGCCAGGACAGGGATGGCTATGGCTACACCTTC. Translating it yields CASSQDRDGYGYTF.

The gene calls are TRBV13 and TRBJ2-5, with D perhaps being TRBD1 or TRBD2 (5 bases each). V was clipped by 5 bases and J by 0 bases, with 13 bases between them. From germline, CDR1 is PRHDT and CDR2 FYEKMQ (reference sequence). The CDR3 sequence is 15 residues long. The CDR3 DNA sequence: TGTGCCAGCAGCGTCCGGGGCCCGTACCAAGAGACCCAGTACTTC. It codes for CASSVRGPYQETQYF.

This clonotype appeared a few times. The chain is built from TRBV14 and TRBJ2-5; weak D call: TRBD1 (6 bases). The ends were cut back, 4 bases at V and 5 bases at J, with 14 bases in the middle. CDR1 and CDR2 from the germline V gene are SGHDN and FVKESK. This CDR3 region has 14 residues. CDR3 coding DNA: TGTGCCAGCAGCCCGCTACAGGGTTGGGAGACCCAGTACTTC. Its protein is CASSPLQGWETQYF.

This clonotype occurred many times. This chain links TRBV29-1 with TRBJ1-1, with D hard to call. Germline assignment: CDR1 SQVTM and CDR2 ANQGSEA. This CDR3 spans 13 amino acids. V lost 1 base and J lost 1, with 7 bases in between. DNA for the CDR3: TGCAGCGTTGAAGGCAGGCAGAACACTGAAGCTTTCTTT. Residues: CSVEGRQNTEAFF.

The table lists this clonotype with many counts. The chain carries TRBV20-1 and TRBJ2-7; no clear D gene. In germline, CDR1 is DFQATT, CDR2 SNEGSKA (reference sequence). V lost 1 base, J lost 2 bases, and 9 bases lay in between. The CDR3 extends over 13 amino acids. CDR3 sequence: CSARGVDPYEQYF. CDR3 nucleotide sequence: TGCAGTGCTAGAGGGGTGGATCCCTACGAGCAGTACTTC.

This clonotype was observed a few times. This chain links TRBV30 with TRBJ1-1; TRBD1 might be the D (5 bases). Germline V lookup: CDR1 GTSNPN, CDR2 SVGIG (reference sequence). CDR3 length: 11 amino acids. The V end was cut by 4 bases, the J end by 7 bases, with 10 bases between. This chain's CDR3 is CAWKPTVEAFF. The CDR3 nucleotides are TGTGCCTGGAAACCGACAGTTGAAGCTTTCTTT. The whole variable domain, remainder taken from reference TRBV30 and TRBJ1-1, is SQTIHQWPATLVQPVGSPLSLECTVEGTSNPNLYWYRQAAGRGLQLLFYSVGIGQISSEVPQNLSASRPQDRQFILSSKKLLLSDSGFYLCAWKPTVEAFFGQGTRLTVV.

The J gene is TRBJ1-1, the V gene TRBV3-1; D gene ambiguous. The CDR3 contains 15 residues. V was shortened by 1 base and J by 0 bases, with 9 bases between the two germline ends. Germline V gene lookup returns CDR1 LGHDT and CDR2 YNNKEL (reference sequence). The CDR3 is CASSQGVYLNTEAFF. The CDR3 nucleotides are TGTGCCAGCAGCCAAGGCGTGTATTTGAACACTGAAGCTTTCTTT.

Worth noting for this clonotype: A much larger clone is a single base away; this may be a read error. The chain has TRBV3-1 and TRBJ2-2; D is unresolved. V was trimmed by 6 bases and J by 2 bases, leaving 7 bases between them. CDR3 size: 13 residues. Germline V gene sequence: CDR1 LGHDT, CDR2 YNNKEL (reference sequence). The CDR3 region is CASRTINTGELFF. The CDR3 region has the DNA TGTGCCAGCAGAACAATTAACACCGGGGAGCTGTTTTTT.

V is TRBV6-2 or TRBV6-3 and J is TRBJ1-4; D is perhaps TRBD1 (5 bases). V shed 5 bases and J shed 11 bases, with 15 bases lying between them. CDR1 and CDR2 from the germline V gene are MNHEY and SVGEGT. The CDR3 runs 13 residues. Here the CDR3 reads CASSDRTRGKLFF. DNA for the CDR3: TGTGCCAGCAGTGACCGGACTCGGGGGAAACTGTTTTTT.

A few counts support this clonotype. The chain joins TRBV5-1 to TRBJ2-7, with TRBD1 matching 9 bases. The CDR3 covers 16 residues. Germline V gene data show CDR1 as SGHRS and CDR2 as YFSETQ. The trim removed 0 bases at V and 5 bases at J, leaving 9 bases unmatched. The CDR3: CASSLDPRDRDNEQYF. CDR3 coding DNA: TGCGCCAGCAGCTTGGACCCACGGGACAGGGATAACGAGCAGTACTTC.

This clonotype was seen only a few times. The V and J genes are TRBV7-9 and TRBJ1-1; D uncertain. Trimming cost V 4 bases and J 7 bases, with 13 bases left between them. The CDR3 sequence is 13 residues long. CDR1 and CDR2 (germline): SEHNR, FQNEAQ (reference sequence). Here the CDR3 reads CASSSQPTGEAFF. CDR3 nucleotides: TGTGCCAGCAGCTCGCAGCCCACGGGTGAAGCTTTCTTT.

Note on this clonotype: This may be a read error: a much more frequent sequence differs by one nucleotide. The rearrangement joins TRBV4-1 to TRBJ2-7, with a possible D match to TRBD1 (6 bases). The germline V gene encodes CDR1 MGHRA and CDR2 YSYEKL. The CDR3 is 15 residues long. CDR3 DNA sequence: TGCGCCGGCAGCCAGGTCGACAGGTCCTCCTACGAGCAGTACTTC. This sequence encodes CAGSQVDRSSYEQYF.